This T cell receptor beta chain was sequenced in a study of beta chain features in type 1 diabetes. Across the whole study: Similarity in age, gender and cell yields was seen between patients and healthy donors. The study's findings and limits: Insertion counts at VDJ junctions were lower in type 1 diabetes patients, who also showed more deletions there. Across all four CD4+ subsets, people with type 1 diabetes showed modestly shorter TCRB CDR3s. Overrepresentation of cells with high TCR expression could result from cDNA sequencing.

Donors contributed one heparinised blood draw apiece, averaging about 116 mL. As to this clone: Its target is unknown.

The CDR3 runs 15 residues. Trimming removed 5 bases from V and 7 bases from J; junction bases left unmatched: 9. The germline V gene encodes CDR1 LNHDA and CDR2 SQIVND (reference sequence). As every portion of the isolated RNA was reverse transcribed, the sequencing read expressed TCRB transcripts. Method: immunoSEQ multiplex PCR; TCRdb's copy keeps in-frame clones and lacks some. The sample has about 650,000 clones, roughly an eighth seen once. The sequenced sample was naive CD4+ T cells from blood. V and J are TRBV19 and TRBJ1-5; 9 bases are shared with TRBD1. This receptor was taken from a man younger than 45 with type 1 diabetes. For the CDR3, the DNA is TGTGCCAGTAGTTTTTTGACCGGGACAGGGCAGCCCCAGCATTTT. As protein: CASSFLTGTGQPQHF.